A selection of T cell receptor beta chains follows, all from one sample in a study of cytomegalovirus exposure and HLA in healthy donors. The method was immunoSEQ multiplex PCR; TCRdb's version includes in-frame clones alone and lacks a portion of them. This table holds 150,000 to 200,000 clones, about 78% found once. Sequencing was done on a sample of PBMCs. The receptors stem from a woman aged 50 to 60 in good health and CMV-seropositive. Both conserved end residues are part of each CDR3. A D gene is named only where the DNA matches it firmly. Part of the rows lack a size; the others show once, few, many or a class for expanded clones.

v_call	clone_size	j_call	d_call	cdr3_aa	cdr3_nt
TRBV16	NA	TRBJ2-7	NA	CASSQRTDYEQYF	TGTGCCAGCAGCCAGCGGACAGACTACGAGCAGTACTTC
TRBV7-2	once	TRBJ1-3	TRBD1	CASSGQGRNTIYF	TGTGCCAGCAGCGGACAGGGAAGAAACACCATATATTTT
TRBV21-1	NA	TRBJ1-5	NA	CAYQGSPGQGRWAQHF	TGTGCCTACCAGGGGTCTCCGGGACAGGGGAGGTGGGCCCAGCATTTT
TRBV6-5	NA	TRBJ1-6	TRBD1	CASGRQGNNSPLHF	TGTGCCAGCGGCAGACAGGGGAATAATTCACCCCTCCACTTT
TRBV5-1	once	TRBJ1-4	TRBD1	CASSFGMTGTNEKLFF	TGCGCCAGCAGTTTTGGGATGACAGGGACTAATGAAAAACTGTTTTTT
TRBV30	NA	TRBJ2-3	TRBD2	CAWSVRIASGVFQYF	TGTGCCTGGAGTGTACGTATAGCTAGCGGGGTCTTTCAGTATTTT
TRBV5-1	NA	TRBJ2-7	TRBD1	CASSLDAGGSYEQYF	TGCGCCAGCAGCTTGGACGCAGGGGGCAGCTACGAGCAGTACTTC
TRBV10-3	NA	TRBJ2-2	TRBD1	CAIRDRGLNTGELFF	TGTGCCATCAGAGACAGGGGGTTAAACACCGGGGAGCTGTTTTTT
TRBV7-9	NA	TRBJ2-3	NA	CSSSLFGTQYF	TGTTCCAGCAGCTTATTCGGTACGCAGTATTTT
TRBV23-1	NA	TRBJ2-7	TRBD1	CASSQGIMGRGREEQYF	TGCGCCAGCAGTCAAGGGATCATGGGCAGGGGGCGAGAAGAGCAGTACTTC
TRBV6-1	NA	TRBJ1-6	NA	CASSEPTGPPHF	TGTGCCAGCAGCGAACCCACAGGGCCACCCCACTTT
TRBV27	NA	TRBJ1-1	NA	CASSLGGAGTEAFF	TGTGCCAGCAGTTTAGGGGGCGCGGGCACTGAAGCTTTCTTT
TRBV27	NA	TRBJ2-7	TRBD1	CASSRRPGQGYEQYF	TGTGCCAGCAGTAGAAGACCTGGACAGGGCTACGAGCAGTACTTC
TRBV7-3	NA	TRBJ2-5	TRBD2	CASSLNPPGAGGIETQYF	TGTGCCAGCAGCTTAAATCCCCCAGGAGCGGGGGGTATCGAGACCCAGTACTTC
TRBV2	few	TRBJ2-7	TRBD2	CATSRGGSYEQYF	TGTGCCACCTCACGGGGGGGATCCTACGAGCAGTACTTC
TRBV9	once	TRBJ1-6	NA	CASSAKGDSPLHF	TGTGCCAGCAGCGCGAAGGGGGACTCACCCCTCCACTTT
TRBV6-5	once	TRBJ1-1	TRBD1	CASSYSKGTDHTEAFF	TGTGCCAGCAGTTACTCGAAGGGGACAGATCACACTGAAGCTTTCTTT
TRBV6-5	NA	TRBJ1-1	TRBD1	CASSQTGGTYTEAFF	TGTGCCAGCAGCCAGACAGGGGGTACGTACACTGAAGCTTTCTTT
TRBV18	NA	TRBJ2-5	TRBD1	CASSPGDRISSQYF	TGTGCCAGCTCACCCGGGGACAGGATCAGCTCCCAGTACTTC
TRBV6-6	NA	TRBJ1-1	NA	CASIQRGGSVNTEAFF	TGTGCCAGCATCCAAAGGGGCGGCTCGGTGAACACTGAAGCTTTCTTT
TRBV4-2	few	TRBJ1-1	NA	CASSLDLVRTEAFF	TGTGCCAGCAGCCTAGACTTGGTTCGGACTGAAGCTTTCTTT